The next 6 T cell receptor beta chains were all read from a single sample in a study of cytomegalovirus exposure and HLA in healthy donors listed by TCRdb under 2017. Library construction relied on the immunoSEQ multiplex PCR assay. What TCRdb holds here is the immuneACCESS table cut down to in-frame rearrangements. Part of the clones is not present; checked against another copy, under half of the missing clones reflect an unresolved V gene, and the others are unexplained. Recorded for this sample are hundreds of thousands of clones; 75% to 90% of them occurred a single time. 0.83% of the sample lies in the top ten. Sequencing used PBMCs. The origin of the receptors is a woman between 18 and 30 years old in good health and CMV-seronegative.

The chain employs TRBV19 and TRBJ1-4; D is unresolved. The CDR3 is 15 residues long. Trimming stripped 8 bases from V and 0 bases from J, with 13 bases between. Germline CDR1 is LNHDA and CDR2 is SQIVND (reference sequence). In DNA form, the CDR3 reads TGTGCCAGTTCCGGACGGGGTCCAACTAATGAAAAACTGTTTTTT. Translating it yields CASSGRGPTNEKLFF.

This clone showed up just once. The rearrangement links TRBV1 to TRBJ2-1; TRBD2 is the table's D call, not checked against the DNA. TRBV1 is a recognized pseudogene. CDR3 size: 18 residues. This CDR3 reads CTSSHNRTSGVLYNEQFF. The CDR3 DNA reads TGCACCAGCAGCCATAACCGGACTAGCGGGGTTCTCTACAATGAGCAGTTCTTC.

The chain has TRBV28 and TRBJ2-6; no definite D call. Germline V gene sequence: CDR1 MDHEN, CDR2 SYDVKM. This CDR3 spans 16 amino acids. V lost 4 bases and J lost 1, with 11 bases in between. The CDR3: CASSSDNPSGANVLTF. CDR3 sequence (DNA): TGTGCCAGCAGTTCAGATAATCCGTCTGGGGCCAACGTCCTGACTTTC.

The chain combines TRBV10-1 with TRBJ2-1; perhaps TRBD1 as D (6 bases). The CDR3 has 15 amino acids. Germline assignment: CDR1 WNHNN and CDR2 SYGVQD (reference sequence). Trimming shortened V by 6 bases and J by 8 bases, and 20 bases separated the two germline ends. The CDR3 loop reads CASRFTSGGGDEQFF. CDR3 in DNA: TGCGCCAGCAGATTTACTTCGGGTGGGGGCGATGAGCAGTTCTTC.

This clone occurred many times. The CDR3 loop reads CAGGTSGYEQYF. CDR3 DNA sequence: TGTGCCGGAGGGACTAGCGGGTACGAGCAGTACTTC. The chain is built from TRBV7-9 and TRBJ2-7, with 12 bases identical to TRBD2. Germline lookup yields CDR1 SEHNR and CDR2 FQNEAQ (reference sequence). The CDR3 sequence is 12 residues long. J lost 4 bases, V lost 11 bases, and 3 bases had no gene match.

The chain couples TRBV12-1 to TRBJ2-7; the table gives TRBD1 as D, unverified against the DNA. TRBV12-1 corresponds to a pseudogene. This CDR3 region has 12 residues. The CDR3 sequence is CASSPGQYEQYF. In nucleotides, the CDR3 is TGTGCCAGCAGCCCCGGACAGTACGAGCAGTACTTC.